This TCR beta chain was documented in a study of blood T cell repertoires in COVID-19. Trimming pared 4 bases from V and 1 base from J, leaving 15 bases between. Germline V CDR1 and CDR2: SGHDT, YYEEEE. This CDR3 has 16 residues. This table comes from immunoSEQ multiplex PCR, and its TCRdb copy is limited to in-frame clones, with some not included. The data hold some 110,000 clones, with 82% observed a single time. This rearrangement joins TRBV5-6 to TRBJ1-5, with TRBD1 as a possible D gene (5 bases). The sequence was obtained from a man aged 65 to 79 with acute or convalescent COVID-19. Specimen: peripheral blood. In DNA, the CDR3 is TGTGCCAGCAGCCCCGGAAGGGGAGGGAGCAATCAGCCCCAGCATTTT. The encoded protein is CASSPGRGGSNQPQHF.